These 20 T cell receptor beta chains originate from one sample sequenced in a study. One entry per CDR3 protein results from TCRdb running MiXCR on the RT-PCR reads. The table has hundreds of thousands of distinct CDR3 sequences, approximately 15% seen once. Sample: memory CD4+ T cells from blood. These receptors all stem from a female donor in good health, serving as a healthy control.

This clonotype occurred many times. The CDR3 bases are TGTGCCAGCAGTGACCTGGGAGTGGTAGGATACGAGCAGTACTTC. This gives the protein CASSDLGVVGYEQYF. J is TRBJ2-7 and V is TRBV6-6; a possible D gene is TRBD2 (5 bases). The V gene's germline CDR1 is MNHNY and CDR2 SVGAGI (reference sequence). V lost 5 bases, J lost 4 bases, and 18 bases lay in between. This CDR3 has 15 amino acids.

This clonotype was observed a few times. The chain combines TRBV7-9 with TRBJ2-5; a weak D match, TRBD2 (6 bases). The germline V gene encodes CDR1 SEHNR and CDR2 FQNEAQ (reference sequence). Trimming stripped 1 base from V and 4 bases from J, with 16 bases between. The CDR3 is made up of 16 amino acids. The CDR3, as DNA: TGTGCCAGCAGCTTAGGGGCCATACTGGGGGGAGAGACCCAGTACTTC. As protein: CASSLGAILGGETQYF.

This clonotype was seen many times. V gene TRBV7-6 combines with J gene TRBJ2-7; D might be TRBD1 (7 bases). V dropped 0 bases and J dropped 4 bases, with 13 bases sitting between them. CDR3 size: 15 residues. Germline CDR1 SGHVS, CDR2 FNYEAQ. The CDR3 is CASSLALSGGYEQYF. CDR3 DNA sequence: TGTGCCAGCAGCTTAGCGCTTTCAGGGGGGTACGAGCAGTACTTC.

CDR3 DNA sequence: TGTGCCAGCAAGGATCAGCCCCAGCATTTT. Protein sequence: CASKDQPQHF. The V gene is TRBV2, the J gene TRBJ1-5, with D uncertain. The germline CDR1 and CDR2 sequences are SNHLY and FYNNEI. CDR3 length equals 10 residues. Trimming pared 7 bases from V and 5 bases from J, leaving 3 bases between.

This clonotype was observed a few times. The chain recombines TRBV12-3 or TRBV12-4 with TRBJ1-2; 8 bases are shared with TRBD1. The J segment lost 6 bases and the V segment lost 3 bases, leaving 6 bases of the junction unmatched. This CDR3 is built from 14 residues. The CDR3 loop is CASSFGAGGDGYTF. DNA for the CDR3: TGTGCCAGCAGTTTTGGGGCAGGGGGCGATGGCTACACCTTC.

V gene TRBV5-1 combines with J gene TRBJ2-3, with D possibly TRBD1 on 5 matching bases. This CDR3 has 14 residues. Germline V lookup: CDR1 SGHRS, CDR2 YFSETQ. Trimming shortened V by 0 bases and J by 4 bases, and 9 bases separated the two germline ends. The CDR3 is CASSLGTNADTQYF. In DNA, the CDR3 is TGCGCCAGCAGCTTGGGGACAAATGCAGATACGCAGTATTTT.

V usage is TRBV5-1 and J usage is TRBJ2-1, with D maybe TRBD2 (5 bases). The V end lost 1 base, the J end lost 4 bases, and 12 bases lay between the germline ends. The CDR3 spans 15 residues. Germline V CDR1 and CDR2: SGHRS, YFSETQ. Written as DNA, the CDR3 is TGCGCCAGCAGCTTGATCGCGGGCCAGTACAATGAGCAGTTCTTC. It codes for CASSLIAGQYNEQFF.

The CDR3 here is CASSLKGADTQYF. CDR3 sequence (DNA): TGTGCCAGCAGCTTGAAGGGGGCAGATACGCAGTATTTT. The rearrangement joins TRBV5-6 to TRBJ2-3; tentatively, D is TRBD1 (6 bases). V lost 1 base and J 4 bases, leaving 7 bases between the germline ends. Germline CDR1 SGHDT, CDR2 YYEEEE. This CDR3 is 13 amino acids long.

This clonotype was counted only a few times. The rearrangement joins TRBV5-6 to TRBJ1-3; unclear D gene. CDR3 length: 16 amino acids. The V gene lost 0 bases and the J gene lost 0 bases, with 10 bases spanning the gap. In germline, CDR1 is SGHDT, CDR2 YYEEEE. CDR3 in amino acids: CASSLGPGLSGNTIYF. The CDR3 nucleotides are TGTGCCAGCAGCTTGGGTCCGGGCCTCTCTGGAAACACCATATATTTT.

This clonotype was detected only a few times. The J gene is TRBJ1-2, the V gene TRBV27, with a tentative D call TRBD1 (5 bases). CDR1 is MNHEY and CDR2 is SMNVEV in the germline V gene (reference sequence). The CDR3 runs 14 residues. Deletions cut 6 bases from V and 4 bases from J, with 15 bases between. This chain's CDR3 is CASRRGGGSYGYTF. CDR3 in DNA: TGTGCCAGCAGAAGGGGCGGGGGTAGCTATGGCTACACCTTC.

The chain combines TRBV5-1 with TRBJ1-1; 7 bases agree with TRBD1. CDR1 is SGHRS and CDR2 is YFSETQ in the germline V gene. The junction had 9 bases not matched to a gene; V was cut back by 3 bases and J by 4 bases. The length of the CDR3 is 15 residues. The CDR3: CASSSGTAHITEAFF. CDR3 nucleotide sequence: TGCGCCAGCAGCTCCGGGACAGCTCACATCACTGAAGCTTTCTTT.

This clonotype has a handful of counts. V and J are TRBV6-6 and TRBJ1-3, with D hard to call. The CDR3 covers 14 residues. Trimming pared 8 bases from V and 0 bases from J, leaving 11 bases between. The germline CDR1 and CDR2 sequences are MNHNY and SVGAGI (reference sequence). CDR3 amino acids: CASQGSFSGNTIYF. In nucleotides, the CDR3 is TGTGCCAGCCAAGGCAGTTTCTCTGGAAACACCATATATTTT.

This clonotype occurred many times. The V gene is TRBV24-1, the J gene TRBJ2-1, with TRBD1 identical over 9 bases. V shed 3 bases, J shed 2 bases, and the junction held 4 bases outside the gene matches. In germline, CDR1 is KGHDR, CDR2 SFDVKD. This CDR3 spans 16 amino acids. For the CDR3, the DNA is TGTGCCACCAGTGATAGGGGACAGGGCCCCTACAATGAGCAGTTCTTC. Translated: CATSDRGQGPYNEQFF.

This clonotype was recorded a few times. J is TRBJ1-2 and V is TRBV5-6, with a possible D match to TRBD1 (6 bases). The V gene's germline CDR1 is SGHDT and CDR2 YYEEEE. CDR3 size: 13 residues. V lost 1 base and J lost 8, with 12 bases in between. The DNA for the CDR3 is TGTGCCAGCAGCTTGAGCTCGCAGGGGGGCTACACCTTC. Its protein product is CASSLSSQGGYTF.

This clonotype was counted at least ten times. The chain links TRBV4-3 to TRBJ2-7, with TRBD2 identical over 9 bases. Losses at the gene ends were 0 bases for V and 7 bases for J; bases not matched to a gene: 7. Germline V gene lookup returns CDR1 LGHNA and CDR2 YSLEER. The CDR3 runs to 15 residues. The CDR3 DNA reads as TGCGCCAGCAGCCAAGAGGGCGGGAGGGCCGGAGAGCAGTACTTC. It yields the protein CASSQEGGRAGEQYF.

This clonotype has a handful of counts. The chain recombines TRBV7-2 with TRBJ2-4; the match to TRBD1 covers 9 bases. Germline trimming cut 6 bases from V and 1 base from J; bases unmatched to any gene: 10. The CDR3 has 17 residues. In germline, CDR1 is SGHTA, CDR2 FQGNSA. This CDR3 reads CASSSGQGRSAKNIQYF. Written as DNA, the CDR3 is TGTGCCAGCAGTTCTGGACAGGGGCGGTCGGCCAAAAACATTCAGTACTTC.

This chain uses TRBV7-9 with TRBJ2-7; D possibly matches TRBD1 or TRBD2 (6 bases each). The CDR3 has 14 residues. Germline V gives CDR1 SEHNR, CDR2 FQNEAQ (reference sequence). Trimming removed 1 base from V and 6 bases from J, with 13 bases in between. The chain's CDR3 is CASSLVAGGGEQYF. The DNA of the CDR3 is TGTGCCAGCAGCTTAGTTGCAGGAGGGGGCGAGCAGTACTTC.

CDR3 amino acids: CASSPQATIHEQYF. The CDR3 DNA follows: TGTGCCAGCAGCCCCCAGGCCACCATCCACGAGCAGTACTTC. The rearrangement uses TRBV7-2 and TRBJ2-7; no reliable D call. The germline V gene has CDR1 SGHTA and CDR2 FQGNSA. V lost 5 bases and J lost 5, with 16 bases in between. The CDR3 spans 14 residues.

This clonotype came up a few times. The rearrangement joins TRBV4-2 to TRBJ2-3, with D perhaps matching TRBD2 (5 bases). The germline V gene has CDR1 LGHNA and CDR2 YNFKEQ. This CDR3 comprises 16 residues. The V gene lost 4 bases and the J gene lost 1 base, with 15 bases spanning the gap. The CDR3 DNA sequence: TGTGCCAGCAGCCCCCTTGGCAGCGGAGGCACAGATACGCAGTATTTT. Protein product: CASSPLGSGGTDTQYF.

V and J are TRBV9 and TRBJ2-3, with 8 bases lining up with TRBD2. V was pared by 5 bases and J by 2 bases, with 7 bases of the junction left unmatched. CDR3 length: 15 amino acids. Germline CDR1 SGDLS, CDR2 YYNGEE. The chain's CDR3 is CASSISGGSTDTQYF. The DNA of the CDR3 is TGTGCCAGCAGTATCAGCGGGGGATCCACAGATACGCAGTATTTT. The variable domain in full, completed from reference TRBV9 and TRBJ2-3, reads DSGVTQTPKHLITATGQRVTLRCSPRSGDLSVYWYQQSLDQGLQFLIQYYNGEERAKGNILERFSAQQFPDLHSELNLSSLELGDSALYFCASSISGGSTDTQYFGPGTRLTVL.